Listed here are 27 T cell receptor beta chains from one sample, sequenced in a study of blood T cell repertoires in COVID-19. Profiling relied on immunoSEQ multiplex PCR, and the TCRdb table lists in-frame clones only, not all of them. The sample lists over 150,000 clones; 80% to 85% were seen once. The sample was peripheral blood. The source is a woman aged 35 to 49 with COVID-19, enrolled during active disease.

This chain joins TRBV12-3 or TRBV12-4 and TRBJ1-2, with D perhaps matching TRBD1 (5 bases). V lost 7 bases, J lost 4 bases, and 10 bases lay in between. The CDR3 runs to 12 residues. As DNA, the CDR3 is TGTGCCAGCACCCAGGGTTCCTATGGCTACACCTTC. This sequence encodes CASTQGSYGYTF.

The chain uses TRBV12-3 or TRBV12-4 and TRBJ1-3, with a possible D match to TRBD1 (6 bases). The CDR3 loop spans 13 amino acids. The V end lost 8 bases, the J end lost 2 bases, and 10 bases lay between the germline ends. The CDR3 spells CASGGQTGNTIYF. CDR3 coding DNA: TGTGCCAGCGGCGGACAGACTGGAAACACCATATATTTT.

The chain recombines TRBV10-3 with TRBJ2-1, with TRBD2 identical over 8 bases. V was clipped by 2 bases and J by 7 bases; unmatched bases: 7. The CDR3 extends over 15 amino acids. Germline V gene lookup returns CDR1 ENHRY and CDR2 SYGVKD. CDR3: CAISEREGRGNEQFF. In nucleotides, the CDR3 is TGTGCCATCAGTGAGCGGGAGGGCCGTGGGAATGAGCAGTTCTTC.

The chain couples TRBV15 to TRBJ1-2; possibly TRBD1 for D (6 bases). The V and J ends lost 1 base and 4 bases respectively, with 16 bases between them. The CDR3 contains 16 residues. The germline CDR1 and CDR2 sequences are LNHNV and YYDKDF (reference sequence). DNA for the CDR3: TGTGCCACCAGCAGAGGGCAAGGTGGGACAACCTATGGCTACACCTTC. It yields the protein CATSRGQGGTTYGYTF.

This sequence joins TRBV5-1 and TRBJ2-2; D gene ambiguous. V lost 4 bases and J lost 6, with 10 bases in between. CDR1 and CDR2 (germline): SGHRS, YFSETQ. The CDR3 totals 13 residues. The CDR3: CASSPSIAGELFF. In nucleotides, the CDR3 is TGCGCCAGCAGCCCCAGTATCGCCGGGGAGCTGTTTTTT. Variable domain in full (rest from reference TRBV5-1 and TRBJ2-2): KAGVTQTPRYLIKTRGQQVTLSCSPISGHRSVSWYQQTPGQGLQFLFEYFSETQRNKGNFPGRFSGRQFSNSRSEMNVSTLELGDSALYLCASSPSIAGELFFGEGSRLTVL.

The V call is TRBV5-1, the J call TRBJ1-5; 7 nucleotides agree with TRBD1. Per the germline V gene, CDR1 is SGHRS and CDR2 is YFSETQ. The length of the CDR3 is 13 residues. J was trimmed by 7 bases and V by 2 bases; bases with no gene match: 3. The CDR3 reads CASSFQGEQPQHF. In DNA form, the CDR3 reads TGCGCCAGCAGCTTCCAGGGGGAACAGCCCCAGCATTTT.

The V and J genes are TRBV7-6 and TRBJ2-3; possible D gene TRBD2, 6 bases. Germline CDR1 is SGHVS and CDR2 is FNYEAQ. This CDR3 spans 15 amino acids. Deletions cut 5 bases from V and 1 base from J, with 13 bases between. The DNA of the CDR3 is TGTGCCAGCAGCCCCAGACTAGTGGGCACAGATACGCAGTATTTT. Protein sequence: CASSPRLVGTDTQYF. The full variable domain, with the rest looked up from reference TRBV7-6 and TRBJ2-3, is GAGVSQSPRYKVTKRGQDVALRCDPISGHVSLYWYRQALGQGPEFLTYFNYEAQQDKSGLPNDRFSAERPEGSISTLTIQRTEQRDSAMYRCASSPRLVGTDTQYFGPGTRLTVL.

J is TRBJ2-3 and V is TRBV11-2; weak D call: TRBD1 (6 bases). The germline V gene has CDR1 SGHAT and CDR2 FQNNGV. This CDR3 is built from 16 residues. With 2 bases removed from V and 1 base from J, the gap between germline ends came to 13 bases. The chain's CDR3 is CASSLIGGYGTDTQYF. CDR3 nucleotide sequence: TGTGCCAGCAGCTTAATTGGGGGCTATGGCACAGATACGCAGTATTTT. Variable domain in full (rest from reference TRBV11-2 and TRBJ2-3): EAGVAQSPRYKIIEKRQSVAFWCNPISGHATLYWYQQILGQGPKLLIQFQNNGVVDDSQLPKDRFSAERLKGVDSTLKIQPAKLEDSAVYLCASSLIGGYGTDTQYFGPGTRLTVL.

CDR3 nucleotide sequence: TGTGCCAGCAGCACTAAAGGCGTGGAGCTGTTTTTT. Protein product: CASSTKGVELFF. The V call is TRBV3-1 (or the pseudogene TRBV3-2), the J call TRBJ2-2; D remains ambiguous. This CDR3 spans 12 amino acids. Germline CDR1 and CDR2: LGHDT and YNNKEL (reference sequence). V was cut by 5 bases and J by 10 bases, with 11 bases left in between.

The chain employs TRBV28 and TRBJ1-1, with a tentative D call TRBD1 (5 bases). The germline V and J ends were trimmed by 5 bases and 3 bases, with 16 bases remaining between them. The CDR3 sequence is 15 residues long. Germline V gene lookup returns CDR1 MDHEN and CDR2 SYDVKM. CDR3 bases: TGTGCCAGCAGTCCCCCGACAGCTTCTTACACTGAAGCTTTCTTT. Translation gives CASSPPTASYTEAFF. The full variable domain, in which reference TRBV28 and TRBJ1-1 provide the parts outside the CDR3, is DVKVTQSSRYLVKRTGEKVFLECVQDMDHENMFWYRQDPGLGLRLIYFSYDVKMKEKGDIPEGYSVSREKKERFSLILESASTNQTSMYLCASSPPTASYTEAFFGQGTRLTVV.

In regard to this clone: The junction shows a germline mismatch at one end, possibly a read error. The chain employs TRBV7-7 and TRBJ2-1; 7 bases map to TRBD1. Germline CDR1 is SSHAT and CDR2 is FNYEAQ (reference sequence). This CDR3 region has 13 residues. The CDR3 region has the DNA TGTGCTAGCAGCCCCAGACAGGGCGATGAGCAGTTCTTC. Its protein product is CASSPRQGDEQFF.

The rearrangement links TRBV3-1 (or the pseudogene TRBV3-2) to TRBJ1-5; 7 bases map to TRBD1. Germline V gives CDR1 LGHDT, CDR2 YNNKEL (reference sequence). The CDR3 loop spans 16 amino acids. V trimming: 2 bases; J trimming: 7 bases; junction bases outside the gene matches: 11. The CDR3, as DNA: TGTGCCAGCAGCCAACCAAGGACAGGCCAGGGCCAGCCCCAGCATTTT. It translates to CASSQPRTGQGQPQHF.

The genes are TRBV5-6 and TRBJ2-1; 10 bases fit TRBD2. The CDR3 totals 15 residues. V lost 2 bases and J lost 10; bases outside the gene matches: 9. The germline V gene has CDR1 SGHDT and CDR2 YYEEEE. Here the CDR3 reads CASSLLAGSKEEQFF. Here the CDR3 DNA reads TGTGCCAGCAGCTTACTAGCGGGGTCTAAGGAGGAGCAGTTCTTC.

The V gene is TRBV20-1, the J gene TRBJ1-1; D unclear. Germline CDR1 reads DFQATT; CDR2 reads SNEGSKA (reference sequence). The CDR3 has 11 amino acids. V gave up 7 bases and J gave up 3 bases, with 9 bases separating them. CDR3 nucleotide sequence: TGCAGTGGGAGGGTACACACTGAAGCTTTCTTT. Translation: CSGRVHTEAFF.

The rearrangement joins TRBV7-6 to TRBJ2-7; TRBD2 matches 7 bases. CDR1 is SGHVS and CDR2 is FNYEAQ in the germline V gene. The CDR3 length is 14 residues. J lost 2 bases, V lost 8 bases, and 9 bases had no gene match. CDR3 DNA: TGTGCCAGCGCTGAGAGAGCGGGGACCTACGAGCAGTACTTC. Translated: CASAERAGTYEQYF.

This chain uses TRBV6-5 with TRBJ1-2, with D possibly matching TRBD1 (6 bases). Germline CDR1 reads MNHEY; CDR2 reads SVGAGI. The V end was cut by 6 bases, the J end by 8 bases, with 19 bases between. This CDR3 contains 14 residues. In nucleotides, the CDR3 is TGTGCCAGCAGCGAGGGAGGGGGGTCGCAAGGCTACACCTTC. It encodes CASSEGGGSQGYTF.

The V gene is TRBV3-1 (or the pseudogene TRBV3-2), the J gene TRBJ2-4; D gene uncertain. Germline CDR1 and CDR2: LGHDT and YNNKEL (reference sequence). V shed 4 bases and J shed 7 bases, with 14 bases lying between them. The CDR3 has 14 residues. CDR3: CASSPSSGGNIQYF. The CDR3 DNA is TGTGCCAGCAGCCCATCTAGTGGCGGTAACATTCAGTACTTC.

The chain recombines TRBV29-1 with TRBJ2-2; 10 bases agree with TRBD2. There are 16 residues in the CDR3. The germline V gene has CDR1 SQVTM and CDR2 ANQGSEA. V lost 7 bases and J lost 0; bases outside the gene matches: 8. The CDR3: CSGSGGEDPNTGELFF. As DNA, the CDR3 is TGCAGCGGGAGCGGGGGGGAAGACCCGAACACCGGGGAGCTGTTTTTT.

This clone was seen only once. The gene calls are TRBV27 and TRBJ2-7, with 13 nucleotides matching TRBD2. Germline CDR1 reads MNHEY; CDR2 reads SMNVEV (reference sequence). The CDR3 is 15 amino acids. V was clipped by 4 bases and J by 4 bases; unmatched bases: 4. In DNA form, the CDR3 reads TGTGCCAGCAGTTCCCCGGGACTAGCGGGATACGAGCAGTACTTC. Translation gives CASSSPGLAGYEQYF.

This sequence joins TRBV6-5 and TRBJ1-1, with D tentatively TRBD1 (5 bases). Germline V gives CDR1 MNHEY, CDR2 SVGAGI. There are 11 residues in the CDR3. Trimming left V 6 bases short and J 12 bases short, with 14 bases between. Written as DNA, the CDR3 is TGTGCCAGCAGCCGCGGGGCGGAACCTTTCTTT. Its protein is CASSRGAEPFF.

This clone appeared a single time. The rearrangement uses TRBV28 and TRBJ1-2; D call uncertain. Per the germline V gene, CDR1 is MDHEN and CDR2 is SYDVKM. The CDR3 loop spans 15 amino acids. Trimming cost V 5 bases and J 8 bases, with 21 bases left between them. The CDR3 reads CASSNPAPAGFGYTF. In nucleotides, the CDR3 is TGTGCCAGCAGTAATCCGGCCCCGGCGGGCTTCGGCTACACCTTC.

This clone was picked up one time. The V gene is TRBV7-9, the J gene TRBJ1-1; 8 bases map to TRBD1. The CDR3 runs to 14 residues. Germline loops: CDR1 SEHNR, CDR2 FQNEAQ (reference sequence). The V segment lost 6 bases and the J segment 4 bases; nucleotides outside the gene matches: 7. The CDR3 region has the DNA TGTGCCAGCAGGCATGGACAGGGAGGCACTGAAGCTTTCTTT. Protein product: CASRHGQGGTEAFF.

The chain combines TRBV7-3 with TRBJ2-1; possible D gene TRBD2, 6 bases. This CDR3 contains 16 residues. Trimming cost V 2 bases and J 12 bases, with 23 bases left between them. The germline V gene has CDR1 SGHTA and CDR2 FQGTGA. The chain's CDR3 is CASSLLAPTRGVVQFF. The CDR3 nucleotides read TGTGCCAGCAGCTTACTAGCGCCTACCCGCGGCGTTGTGCAGTTCTTC.

V gene TRBV28 combines with J gene TRBJ2-7, with TRBD2 matching over 7 bases. The CDR3 loop spans 15 amino acids. The germline V gene has CDR1 MDHEN and CDR2 SYDVKM. V was pared by 2 bases and J by 7 bases, with 11 bases of the junction left unmatched. The CDR3 coding sequence is TGTGCCAGCAGTTTAGGGGCGGGAGCCCCGAGGGAGCAGTACTTC. Translated, it gives CASSLGAGAPREQYF.

The chain combines TRBV18 with TRBJ1-1; the D gene is possibly TRBD1 (6 bases). The V end was cut by 2 bases, the J end by 0 bases, with 22 bases between. The germline V gene encodes CDR1 KGHSH and CDR2 LQKENI. This CDR3 has 19 amino acids. The CDR3 sequence is CASSPRQRARGGVNTEAFF. CDR3 nucleotide sequence: TGTGCCAGCTCACCAAGGCAGAGGGCCCGAGGGGGAGTGAACACTGAAGCTTTCTTT.

V and J are TRBV2 and TRBJ1-5; D unclear. CDR1 SNHLY and CDR2 FYNNEI come from the germline V gene. Between the trimmed V and J ends, which lost 6 bases and 0 bases, there was a span of 9 bases. The CDR3 totals 14 residues. CDR3 sequence (DNA): TGTGCCAGCAGCGCGCAAAATAGCAATCAGCCCCAGCATTTT. Translation gives CASSAQNSNQPQHF.

This clone has a handful of counts. The V gene is TRBV6-5, the J gene TRBJ1-5, with D tentatively TRBD1 (5 bases). Germline CDR1 reads MNHEY; CDR2 reads SVGAGI. V lost 0 bases and J lost 0, with 6 bases in between. This CDR3 has 15 residues. CDR3 protein: CASSYSRGSNQPQHF. The CDR3 nucleotides read TGTGCCAGCAGTTACTCTAGGGGTAGCAATCAGCCCCAGCATTTT.